This T cell receptor (beta chain) was sequenced in a study of T cells in Graves' hyperthyroidism and ophthalmopathy. Points from the study as a whole: Most clonotypes that expanded in the thyroid above 0.001 also showed up in blood.

TCR beta CDR3 sequences were amplified from RNA transcripts. HTBI primers were employed in a first-round RT-PCR of the TCR CDR3. TCRdb processed the multiplex PCR reads anew with MiXCR; each CDR3 protein has one entry. The sample includes approximately 370,000 distinct CDR3 sequences, approximately 18% of them seen just once. This clonotype was observed at least ten times. The antigen is unknown. The ends were cut back, 4 bases at V and 7 bases at J, with 13 bases in the middle. CDR3 length equals 14 residues. Patients were aged 18 to 65, had disease duration under 2 months, and had newly diagnosed hyperthyroidism. The study left out patients who had uncontrolled infection, other autoimmune disease, pregnancy or lactation.

J is TRBJ1-4 and V is TRBV12-3 or TRBV12-4; tentatively, D is TRBD1 (5 bases). Sequencing was done on a sample of blood. The clonotype comes from a woman in her twenties or thirties with Graves' hyperthyroidism that later progressed to Graves' ophthalmopathy. CDR3 DNA: TGTGCCAGCAGTTCGGCCAGCGGGGGTGAAAAACTGTTTTTT. Protein sequence: CASSSASGGEKLFF.